This passage covers 4 T cell receptor beta chains from one sample sequenced in a study of CD8 T cells in ankylosing spondylitis. Study results and limitations: A TCR beta motif of under 10 highly homologous variants seemed to mark ankylosing spondylitis blood.

These TCRs' antigens remain unknown. TCRdb analysed the 5' RACE reads with MiXCR anew, one entry per CDR3 protein. The sample holds roughly 450,000 distinct CDR3 sequences, roughly 26% seen once. The sequenced sample consisted of blood, either unsorted or a sorted T cell fraction (not recorded which). The source is a male donor with ankylosing spondylitis.

This clonotype has just a few counts. The genes are TRBV10-3 and TRBJ1-3; D uncertain. V lost 3 bases and J lost 0, with 0 bases in between. The CDR3 is 12 residues long. Germline-derived CDR1 and CDR2 are ENHRY and SYGVKD. The chain's CDR3 is CAISDSGNTIYF. CDR3 DNA: TGTGCCATCAGTGACTCTGGAAACACCATATATTTT.

The J gene is TRBJ2-7, the V gene TRBV7-9; D remains ambiguous. The CDR3 runs 15 residues. V was clipped by 5 bases and J by 0 bases, with 14 bases between them. Germline CDR1 is SEHNR and CDR2 is FQNEAQ (reference sequence). CDR3 sequence: CASSPYRPNSYEQYF. In DNA, the CDR3 is TGTGCCAGCAGCCCATATCGCCCCAACTCCTACGAGCAGTACTTC. Full variable domain (remainder filled in from reference TRBV7-9 and TRBJ2-7): DTGVSQNPRHKITKRGQNVTFRCDPISEHNRLYWYRQTLGQGPEFLTYFQNEAQLEKSRLLSDRFSAERPKGSFSTLEIQRTEQGDSAMYLCASSPYRPNSYEQYFGPGTRLTVT.

This chain joins TRBV6-1 and TRBJ2-3; TRBD1 might be the D (5 bases). This CDR3 spans 15 amino acids. The germline V gene has CDR1 MNHNS and CDR2 SASEGT. Trimming took off 4 bases at V and 0 bases at J, with 11 bases between the two ends. The CDR3 sequence is CASSALWTSTDTQYF. In DNA form, the CDR3 reads TGTGCCAGCAGTGCCTTGTGGACAAGCACAGATACGCAGTATTTT.

The rearrangement joins TRBV3-1 to TRBJ2-1; TRBD2 agrees at 12 bases. In germline, CDR1 is LGHDT, CDR2 YNNKEL (reference sequence). J gave up 9 bases and V 4 bases, and 7 bases lay outside the gene matches. This CDR3 contains 15 residues. CDR3 nucleotide sequence: TGTGCCAGCAGCCTGGGACTAGCGGGCTCGCGTGAGCAGTTCTTC. Its protein is CASSLGLAGSREQFF.